The 10 T cell receptor beta chains reported below all come from one sample, sequenced in a study of blood T cell repertoires in COVID-19. Sequencing was performed with immunoSEQ multiplex PCR; in TCRdb, only in-frame clones are kept and a portion is missing. The sample contains around 260,000 clones, 83% of which appear only once. Sequenced material: peripheral blood. These receptor sequences come from a woman in her 50s who had recovered from COVID-19.

The chain uses TRBV7-9 and TRBJ2-5; TRBD1 might be the D (6 bases). The germline V gene encodes CDR1 SEHNR and CDR2 FQNEAQ (reference sequence). Trimming left V 7 bases short and J 1 base short, with 19 bases between. CDR3 length equals 16 residues. The CDR3 nucleotides read TGTGCCAGCACCCCCGGGGTACGGGACACCCAAGAGACCCAGTACTTC. Protein sequence: CASTPGVRDTQETQYF.

This chain connects TRBV7-9 to TRBJ1-5; D gene ambiguous. V dropped 1 base and J dropped 5 bases, with 6 bases sitting between them. Germline CDR1 and CDR2: SEHNR and FQNEAQ (reference sequence). The CDR3 sequence is 13 residues long. The CDR3 sequence is CASSLGIYQPQHF. DNA of the CDR3: TGTGCCAGCAGCTTAGGTATTTATCAGCCCCAGCATTTT. The whole variable domain, remainder taken from reference TRBV7-9 and TRBJ1-5, is DTGVSQNPRHKITKRGQNVTFRCDPISEHNRLYWYRQTLGQGPEFLTYFQNEAQLEKSRLLSDRFSAERPKGSFSTLEIQRTEQGDSAMYLCASSLGIYQPQHFGDGTRLSIL.

The chain has TRBV5-4 and TRBJ2-7, with 8 bases matching TRBD2. This CDR3 contains 14 residues. Trimming removed 2 bases from V and 4 bases from J; junction bases left unmatched: 5. Germline loops: CDR1 SGHNT, CDR2 YYREEE (reference sequence). The DNA of the CDR3 is TGTGCCAGCAGCTTCGGGGGGGCTATTTACGAGCAGTACTTC. Translating it yields CASSFGGAIYEQYF. Full variable domain (remainder filled in from reference TRBV5-4 and TRBJ2-7): ETGVTQSPTHLIKTRGQQVTLRCSSQSGHNTVSWYQQALGQGPQFIFQYYREEENGRGNFPPRFSGLQFPNYSSELNVNALELDDSALYLCASSFGGAIYEQYFGPGTRLTVT.

The chain has TRBV19 and TRBJ1-2; 8 bases line up with TRBD1. Germline CDR1 is LNHDA and CDR2 is SQIVND (reference sequence). The J segment lost 7 bases and the V segment lost 4 bases, leaving 5 bases of the junction unmatched. CDR3 length: 13 residues. The CDR3 region is CASSTRTGFGYTF. DNA for the CDR3: TGTGCCAGTAGTACCCGGACAGGGTTTGGCTACACCTTC.

A few counts support this clone. The chain links TRBV9 to TRBJ2-1; TRBD1 might be the D (7 bases). The CDR3 is made up of 15 amino acids. The germline V gene encodes CDR1 SGDLS and CDR2 YYNGEE. V was shortened by 2 bases and J by 8 bases, with 17 bases between the two germline ends. CDR3 loop: CASSVAGGPVDEQFF. For the CDR3, the DNA is TGTGCCAGCAGCGTGGCAGGGGGGCCGGTCGATGAGCAGTTCTTC. The whole variable domain, filled in from reference TRBV9 and TRBJ2-1, reads DSGVTQTPKHLITATGQRVTLRCSPRSGDLSVYWYQQSLDQGLQFLIQYYNGEERAKGNILERFSAQQFPDLHSELNLSSLELGDSALYFCASSVAGGPVDEQFFGPGTRLTVL.

The chain employs TRBV9 and TRBJ2-1; the match to TRBD2 covers 11 bases. Germline lookup yields CDR1 SGDLS and CDR2 YYNGEE. There are 17 residues in the CDR3. Trimming took 0 bases from V and 9 from J; bases not matched to a gene: 11. Here the CDR3 reads CASSVEETSGSFGEQFF. CDR3 DNA: TGTGCCAGCAGCGTAGAGGAAACTAGCGGGAGTTTCGGTGAGCAGTTCTTC.

This clone was picked up one time. The chain is built from TRBV6-1 and TRBJ1-5; D remains unclear. The germline V and J ends were trimmed by 4 bases and 4 bases, with 17 bases remaining between them. This CDR3 is built from 16 residues. The V gene's germline CDR1 is MNHNS and CDR2 SASEGT. CDR3 region: CASSALGWYGNQPQHF. CDR3 DNA: TGTGCCAGCAGTGCCCTGGGTTGGTACGGGAATCAGCCCCAGCATTTT.

The V gene is TRBV10-3, the J gene TRBJ1-4, with TRBD1 matching over 10 bases. V dropped 6 bases and J dropped 10; count of bases not matched to a gene: 11. Germline V CDR1 and CDR2: ENHRY, SYGVKD. This CDR3 contains 15 residues. The DNA for the CDR3 is TGTGCCATCAGCGAAGGCGACAGGGGGCTTGGAAAACTGTTTTTT. It yields the protein CAISEGDRGLGKLFF.

The rearrangement joins TRBV7-6 to TRBJ2-6, with D hard to call. Trimming removed 1 base at V and 2 bases at J, with 6 bases between. The germline V gene has CDR1 SGHVS and CDR2 FNYEAQ. The CDR3 is 15 amino acids. The CDR3 DNA sequence: TGTGCCAGCAGCTTAGACGAGGCTGGGGCCAACGTCCTGACTTTC. It encodes CASSLDEAGANVLTF.

This clone was seen only a few times. J is TRBJ2-7 and V is TRBV4-1, with D possibly being TRBD1 (6 bases). Germline V gives CDR1 MGHRA, CDR2 YSYEKL. The CDR3 sequence is 14 residues long. V was pared by 4 bases and J by 2 bases, with 12 bases between. The CDR3 loop is CASSPQGIPYEQYF. The CDR3 nucleotides are TGCGCCAGCAGCCCCCAGGGGATTCCCTACGAGCAGTACTTC.